One sample yielded the 26 T cell receptor beta chains listed below, sequenced in a study of patients and donors after allogeneic stem cell transplantation. TCRdb recomputed calls from the RT-PCR reads with MiXCR, one row per CDR3 protein. The repertoire consists of roughly 960,000 distinct CDR3 sequences, with 18% occurring once and the leading ten covering about 6%. Sequenced: blood, either unsorted or a sorted T cell fraction (not recorded which). These receptors were collected from a human donor who was either an allogeneic HSCT recipient or a stem cell or donor lymphocyte infusion donor (not recorded which). It is not recorded whose cells these are; they may come from a transplant donor.

This sequence joins TRBV9 and TRBJ2-3, with 8 positions matching TRBD2. The V and J ends lost 3 bases and 7 bases, in that order; junction bases with no gene match: 19. Germline CDR1 is SGDLS and CDR2 is YYNGEE. The CDR3 contains 18 residues. CDR3 region: CASSALWGGTSDGNTQYF. The CDR3 DNA reads as TGTGCCAGCAGCGCCCTCTGGGGGGGGACTAGTGACGGCAATACGCAGTATTTT.

This clonotype was observed at least ten times. The CDR3 sequence is CASSLARANEQFF. CDR3 nucleotide sequence: TGCGCCAGCAGCTTGGCCCGAGCCAATGAGCAGTTCTTC. The chain couples TRBV5-1 to TRBJ2-1; D remains unclear. Trimming took off 0 bases at V and 6 bases at J, with 7 bases between the two ends. Germline lookup yields CDR1 SGHRS and CDR2 YFSETQ. This CDR3 comprises 13 residues.

This clonotype was detected only a few times. This chain's CDR3 is CASSQAREVDYGYTF. The CDR3 DNA is TGCGCCAGCAGCCAAGCTAGGGAGGTGGACTATGGCTACACCTTC. The genes are TRBV4-1 and TRBJ1-2; D is unclear. V was cut by 1 base and J by 3 bases, with 12 bases left in between. The CDR3 runs 15 residues. In germline, CDR1 is MGHRA, CDR2 YSYEKL.

This clonotype was detected a few times. The chain links TRBV27 to TRBJ2-7, with D possibly TRBD2 on 7 matching bases. Trimming shortened V by 6 bases and J by 2 bases, and 14 bases separated the two germline ends. CDR3 length equals 14 residues. Germline CDR1 reads MNHEY; CDR2 reads SMNVEV (reference sequence). CDR3 coding DNA: TGTGCCAGCAGAAAAGGGGGGGTAGCCTACGAGCAGTACTTC. It is translated as CASRKGGVAYEQYF.

This clonotype came up a few times. The CDR3 bases are TGTGCCAGCAGTCCGCGAGGGGCGGTAGGAAACACCATATATTTT. Its translation is CASSPRGAVGNTIYF. This sequence joins TRBV25-1 and TRBJ1-3; D may be TRBD1 (5 bases). The CDR3 has 15 residues. Germline assignment: CDR1 MGHDK and CDR2 SYGVNS. V lost 5 bases, J lost 4 bases, and 15 bases lay in between.

This clonotype was observed a handful of times. In nucleotides, the CDR3 is TGTGCCAGCAGCTTGGGGATCCGAGGGTTGGTAAATGAGCAGTTCTTC. Protein sequence: CASSLGIRGLVNEQFF. This rearrangement joins TRBV5-5 to TRBJ2-1, with a possible D match to TRBD2 (5 bases). The V gene lost 0 bases and the J gene lost 7 bases, with 17 bases spanning the gap. Germline V lookup: CDR1 SGHKS, CDR2 YYEKEE (reference sequence). The CDR3 runs 16 residues.

This chain joins TRBV12-3 or TRBV12-4 and TRBJ1-2; D uncertain. The CDR3 is 15 amino acids. The CDR3 here is CSNMKKGFGTYGYTF. The CDR3 DNA is TGTTCCAACATGAAAAAGGGATTTGGTACCTATGGCTACACCTTC.

The chain is built from TRBV6-2 or TRBV6-3 and TRBJ1-5, with TRBD1 as a possible D gene (5 bases). The CDR3 contains 19 residues. V was cut by 2 bases and J by 1 base, with 21 bases left in between. Germline V CDR1 and CDR2: MNHEY, SVGEGT. The CDR3 loop reads CASSYDYSDSGRSNQPQHF. The CDR3 DNA follows: TGTGCCAGCAGTTACGACTATAGTGACAGTGGCAGGAGCAATCAGCCCCAGCATTTT.

J is TRBJ2-7 and V is TRBV27, with D tentatively TRBD1 (6 bases). This CDR3 is built from 14 residues. With 6 bases removed from V and 7 bases from J, the gap between germline ends came to 19 bases. From germline, CDR1 is MNHEY and CDR2 SMNVEV (reference sequence). As DNA, the CDR3 is TGTGCCAGCAGCCCCTCCAGGGGTAAAGGGGAGCAGTACTTC. Translation: CASSPSRGKGEQYF.

In this sample, this clonotype turned up a few times. This sequence joins TRBV20-1 and TRBJ2-3; 8 positions match TRBD1. CDR3 length: 15 amino acids. The V segment lost 6 bases and the J segment 0 bases; nucleotides outside the gene matches: 8. CDR1 and CDR2 (germline): DFQATT, SNEGSKA (reference sequence). CDR3 in DNA: TGCAGTGCGGCATCACCAGGGGGCAGCACAGATACGCAGTATTTT. It codes for CSAASPGGSTDTQYF.

There are many counts of this clonotype. The V and J genes are TRBV10-3 and TRBJ2-1; D ambiguous. This CDR3 comprises 14 residues. Trimming pared 2 bases from V and 14 bases from J, leaving 19 bases between. Germline V gives CDR1 ENHRY, CDR2 SYGVKD. CDR3 protein: CAISEQLVALSEFF. The CDR3, as DNA: TGTGCCATCAGTGAGCAATTAGTAGCTCTTTCGGAGTTCTTC.

The chain carries TRBV7-9 and TRBJ1-5; the match to TRBD1 covers 8 bases. With V trimmed by 1 base and J by 4 bases, 9 bases remained unmatched. The CDR3 spans 17 residues. Per germline, CDR1 SEHNR and CDR2 FQNEAQ (reference sequence). CDR3 in DNA: TGTGCCAGCAGCTTAGGGGGGGGGACAGGAAAGAATCAGCCCCAGCATTTT. This gives the protein CASSLGGGTGKNQPQHF.

This clonotype was seen repeatedly, ten times or more. The V call is TRBV7-9, the J call TRBJ2-1, with D perhaps matching TRBD1 or TRBD2 (6 bases each). The CDR3 loop spans 14 amino acids. V lost 10 bases to trimming and J lost 6 bases, with 19 bases between them. CDR1 is SEHNR and CDR2 is FQNEAQ in the germline V gene (reference sequence). The CDR3 nucleotides are TGTGCCACCCTCGGGGGCCCCGTCCTCAATGAGCAGTTCTTC. Protein: CATLGGPVLNEQFF.

This chain connects TRBV6-1 to TRBJ2-6; possibly TRBD2 for D (5 bases). The CDR3 length is 17 residues. The V end lost 7 bases, the J end lost 2 bases, and 18 bases lay between the germline ends. The V gene's germline CDR1 is MNHNS and CDR2 SASEGT. The CDR3 loop is CASIPTPGNPGANVLTF. As DNA, the CDR3 is TGTGCCAGCATACCCACCCCGGGGAACCCTGGGGCCAACGTCCTGACTTTC.

In this sample, this clonotype turned up a few times. This rearrangement joins TRBV11-2 to TRBJ1-2, with D perhaps matching TRBD1 (6 bases). Trimming stripped 2 bases from V and 0 bases from J, with 13 bases between. Germline values: CDR1 SGHAT, CDR2 FQNNGV. CDR3 length equals 16 residues. As DNA, the CDR3 is TGTGCCAGCAGCTTACTAACAGGGCCCTCTAACTATGGCTACACCTTC. This translates into CASSLLTGPSNYGYTF.

To note about this clonotype: At one end, the junction sequence differs from germline, possibly due to a read error. The V gene is TRBV20-1, the J gene TRBJ2-1; D possibly matches TRBD1 or TRBD2 (5 bases each). CDR1 is DFQATT and CDR2 is SNEGSKA in the germline V gene (reference sequence). This CDR3 spans 15 amino acids. The CDR3 is CSARKLGTSHNEQFF. CDR3 in DNA: TGCAGTGCTAGAAAGTTGGGGACCTCCCACAATGAGCAGTTCTTC.

This clonotype has a handful of counts. The chain carries TRBV9 and TRBJ2-7; 9 positions match TRBD1. The CDR3 contains 15 residues. The trim removed 0 bases at V and 5 bases at J, leaving 6 bases unmatched. Germline loops: CDR1 SGDLS, CDR2 YYNGEE. CDR3 DNA: TGTGCCAGCAGCGTAGTAGGACAGGGGAATGACGAGCAGTACTTC. Its protein product is CASSVVGQGNDEQYF.

This rearrangement joins TRBV2 to TRBJ2-7; TRBD1 aligns across 8 bases. Germline CDR1 SNHLY, CDR2 FYNNEI. This CDR3 is built from 12 residues. V lost 5 bases to trimming and J lost 6 bases; unmatched junction nucleotides: 3. The CDR3 bases are TGTGCCAGCAGTATAACAGGGGGCGAGCAGTACTTC. Its translation: CASSITGGEQYF.

This rearrangement joins TRBV9 to TRBJ2-5; TRBD2 matches 14 bases. The CDR3 loop spans 18 amino acids. Looked up from germline, CDR1 is SGDLS and CDR2 is YYNGEE. V was pared by 0 bases and J by 2 bases, with 6 bases of the junction left unmatched. CDR3 amino acids: CASSVALGTSGGQETQYF. As DNA, the CDR3 is TGTGCCAGCAGCGTAGCTTTGGGGACTAGCGGGGGTCAAGAGACCCAGTACTTC.

This clonotype was found many times. V gene TRBV4-2 combines with J gene TRBJ2-1; no firm D call. Germline-derived CDR1 and CDR2 are LGHNA and YNFKEQ. This CDR3 spans 19 amino acids. The V and J ends lost 0 bases and 0 bases respectively, with 18 bases between them. The CDR3 nucleotides read TGTGCCAGCAGCCAAGAAATTTTCCGTTCGAGTCCCTCCTACAATGAGCAGTTCTTC. Protein sequence: CASSQEIFRSSPSYNEQFF.

This clonotype has ten or more counts. The chain links TRBV5-1 to TRBJ2-7; 7 bases agree with TRBD2. CDR3 size: 15 residues. Germline V gives CDR1 SGHRS, CDR2 YFSETQ. V dropped 2 bases and J dropped 0; count of bases not matched to a gene: 5. The CDR3 DNA sequence: TGCGCCAGCAGCTTCGGGCTAGCGGACTCCTACGAGCAGTACTTC. It translates to CASSFGLADSYEQYF.

V and J are TRBV5-1 and TRBJ2-7; the D gene is possibly TRBD2 (6 bases). The CDR3 extends over 15 amino acids. Germline-derived CDR1 and CDR2 are SGHRS and YFSETQ. V was cut by 0 bases and J by 5 bases, with 15 bases left in between. DNA of the CDR3: TGCGCCAGCAGCTTGGCAGCCAAACGGAGGGACGAGCAGTACTTC. This codes for CASSLAAKRRDEQYF.

The gene calls are TRBV12-3 or TRBV12-4 and TRBJ2-2; TRBD1 matches 7 bases. V was pared by 5 bases and J by 3 bases, with 12 bases of the junction left unmatched. This CDR3 has 17 residues. The CDR3 nucleotides are TGTGCCAGCAGTAAAACCTCGACAGGGCTTGACACCGGGGAGCTGTTTTTT. Translating it yields CASSKTSTGLDTGELFF.

This rearrangement joins TRBV5-1 to TRBJ2-7; 13 bases map to TRBD2. Germline V lookup: CDR1 SGHRS, CDR2 YFSETQ. The ends lost 1 base at V and 9 bases at J; junction bases unmatched: 7. This CDR3 region has 15 residues. The chain's CDR3 is CASSLQTSGGSLQYF. CDR3 nucleotide sequence: TGCGCCAGCAGCTTGCAGACTAGCGGGGGGTCCCTGCAGTACTTC.

The genes are TRBV9 and TRBJ2-1, with 12 bases lining up with TRBD1. This CDR3 comprises 18 residues. The ends lost 1 base at V and 0 bases at J; junction bases unmatched: 5. Germline V lookup: CDR1 SGDLS, CDR2 YYNGEE. The DNA for the CDR3 is TGTGCCAGCAGCGTACGGGACAGGGGGCCCTACTCCTACAATGAGCAGTTCTTC. It is translated as CASSVRDRGPYSYNEQFF.

This clonotype was found many times. V usage is TRBV5-1 and J usage is TRBJ1-1; D unresolved. Trimming shortened V by 4 bases and J by 1 base, and 11 bases separated the two germline ends. The length of the CDR3 is 14 residues. Per the germline V gene, CDR1 is SGHRS and CDR2 is YFSETQ. The CDR3 DNA is TGCGCCAGCAGCGGAACGGGGAAGAACACTGAAGCTTTCTTT. This sequence encodes CASSGTGKNTEAFF.